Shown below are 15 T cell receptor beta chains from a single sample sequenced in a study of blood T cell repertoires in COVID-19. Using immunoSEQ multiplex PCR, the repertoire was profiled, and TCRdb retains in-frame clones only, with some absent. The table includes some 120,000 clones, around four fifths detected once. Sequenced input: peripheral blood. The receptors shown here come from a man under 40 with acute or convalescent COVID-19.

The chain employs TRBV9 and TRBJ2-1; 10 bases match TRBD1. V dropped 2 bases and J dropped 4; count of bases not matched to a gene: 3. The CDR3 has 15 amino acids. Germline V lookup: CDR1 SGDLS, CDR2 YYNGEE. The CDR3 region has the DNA TGTGCCAGCAGCGTTTCGGGACAGGGGTACAATGAGCAGTTCTTC. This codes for CASSVSGQGYNEQFF.

CDR3 DNA sequence: TGTGCCAGCAGTCCCTTGAGGGGGGGCACCGGGGAGCTGTTTTTT. The encoded protein is CASSPLRGGTGELFF. The chain links TRBV6-6 to TRBJ2-2; possibly TRBD2 for D (7 bases). Trimming stripped 5 bases from V and 4 bases from J, with 14 bases between. Germline CDR1 MNHNY, CDR2 SVGAGI (reference sequence). The CDR3 runs to 15 residues.

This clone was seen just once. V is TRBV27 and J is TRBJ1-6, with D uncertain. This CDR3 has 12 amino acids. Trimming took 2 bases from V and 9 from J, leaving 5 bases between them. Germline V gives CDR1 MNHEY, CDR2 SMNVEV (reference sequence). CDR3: CASSLRGSPLHF. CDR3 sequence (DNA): TGTGCCAGCAGTTTACGGGGTTCACCCCTCCACTTT.

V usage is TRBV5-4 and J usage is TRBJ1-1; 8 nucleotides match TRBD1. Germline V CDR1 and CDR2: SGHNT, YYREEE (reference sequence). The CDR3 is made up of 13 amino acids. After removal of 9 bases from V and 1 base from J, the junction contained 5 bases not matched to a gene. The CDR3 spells CATRTGGNTEAFF. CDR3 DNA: TGTGCCACCCGAACAGGGGGGAACACTGAAGCTTTCTTT.

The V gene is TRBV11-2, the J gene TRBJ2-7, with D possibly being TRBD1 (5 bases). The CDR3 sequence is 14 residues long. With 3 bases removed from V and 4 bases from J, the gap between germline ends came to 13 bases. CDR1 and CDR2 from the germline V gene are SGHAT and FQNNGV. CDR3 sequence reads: CASSFGAGSYEQYF. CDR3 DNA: TGTGCCAGCAGCTTTGGCGCAGGGTCATACGAGCAGTACTTC.

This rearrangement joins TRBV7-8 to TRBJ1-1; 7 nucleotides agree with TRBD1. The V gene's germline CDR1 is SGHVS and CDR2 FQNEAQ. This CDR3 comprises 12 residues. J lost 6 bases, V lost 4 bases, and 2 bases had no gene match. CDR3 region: CASSSGTAEAFF. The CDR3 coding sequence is TGTGCCAGCAGCTCTGGGACAGCTGAAGCTTTCTTT.

CDR3 in amino acids: CAINPGVGNTEAFF. As DNA, the CDR3 is TGTGCCATCAACCCAGGGGTCGGGAACACTGAAGCTTTCTTT. The rearrangement joins TRBV10-3 to TRBJ1-1; perhaps TRBD1 as D (6 bases). The ends were cut back, 7 bases at V and 1 base at J, with 13 bases in the middle. From germline, CDR1 is ENHRY and CDR2 SYGVKD. The CDR3 spans 14 residues.

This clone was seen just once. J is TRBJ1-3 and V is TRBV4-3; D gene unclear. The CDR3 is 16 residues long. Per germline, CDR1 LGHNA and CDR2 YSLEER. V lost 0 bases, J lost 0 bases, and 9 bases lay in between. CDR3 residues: CASSQENSRSGNTIYF. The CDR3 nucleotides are TGCGCCAGCAGCCAAGAAAACTCTCGCTCTGGAAACACCATATATTTT.

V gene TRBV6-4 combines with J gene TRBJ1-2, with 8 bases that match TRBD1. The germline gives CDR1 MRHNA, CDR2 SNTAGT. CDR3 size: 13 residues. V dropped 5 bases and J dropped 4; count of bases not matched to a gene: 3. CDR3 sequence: CASSPGGSYGYTF. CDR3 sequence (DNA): TGTGCCAGCAGTCCAGGGGGCAGCTATGGCTACACCTTC.

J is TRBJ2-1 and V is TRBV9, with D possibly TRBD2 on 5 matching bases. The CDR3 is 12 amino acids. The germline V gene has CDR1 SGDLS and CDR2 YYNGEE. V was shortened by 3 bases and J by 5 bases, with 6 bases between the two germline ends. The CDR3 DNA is TGTGCCAGCAGCGGGGGAGACAATGAGCAGTTCTTC. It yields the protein CASSGGDNEQFF.

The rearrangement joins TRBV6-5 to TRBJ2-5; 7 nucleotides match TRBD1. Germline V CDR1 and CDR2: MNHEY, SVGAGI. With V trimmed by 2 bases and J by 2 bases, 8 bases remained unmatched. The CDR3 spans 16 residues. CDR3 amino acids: CASSYLPRDRQETQYF. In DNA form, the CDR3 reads TGTGCCAGCAGTTACCTCCCCAGGGACAGACAAGAGACCCAGTACTTC.

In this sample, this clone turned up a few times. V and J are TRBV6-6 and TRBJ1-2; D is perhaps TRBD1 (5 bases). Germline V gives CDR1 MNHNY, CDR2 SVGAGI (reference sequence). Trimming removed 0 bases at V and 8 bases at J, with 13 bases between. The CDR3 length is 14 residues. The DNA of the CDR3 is TGTGCCAGCAGTTACTCGCTGGGCAAGGGGGGCTACACCTTC. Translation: CASSYSLGKGGYTF.

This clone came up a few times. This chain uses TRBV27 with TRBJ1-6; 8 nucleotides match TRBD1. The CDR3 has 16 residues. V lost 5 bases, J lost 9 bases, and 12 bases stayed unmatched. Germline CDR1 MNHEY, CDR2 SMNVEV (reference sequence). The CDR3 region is CASSPMWTGMASPLHF. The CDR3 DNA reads TGTGCCAGCAGTCCCATGTGGACAGGGATGGCTTCACCCCTCCACTTT.

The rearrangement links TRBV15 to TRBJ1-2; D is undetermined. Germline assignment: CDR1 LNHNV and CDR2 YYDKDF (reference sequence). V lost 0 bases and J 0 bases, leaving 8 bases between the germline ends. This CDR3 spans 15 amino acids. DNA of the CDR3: TGTGCCACCAGCAGAGATTTAATAACTAACTATGGCTACACCTTC. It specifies CATSRDLITNYGYTF.

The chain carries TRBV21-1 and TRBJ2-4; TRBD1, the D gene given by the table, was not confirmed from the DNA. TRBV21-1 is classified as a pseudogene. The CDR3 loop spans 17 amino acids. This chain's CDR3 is CASSREKGAMAKNIQYF. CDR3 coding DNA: TGTGCCAGCAGCCGAGAGAAGGGGGCGATGGCCAAAAACATTCAGTACTTC.